This T cell receptor beta chain was retrieved from a study of cytomegalovirus exposure and HLA in healthy donors. Findings of the study overall: Across donors, sequencing depth was assumed by presence/absence analyses to be roughly uniform. CMV serostatus alone was available as immune exposure information. On later analysis, the bulk of CMV-associated TCR beta chains appeared to be HLA-restricted. In a later analysis, at a false discovery rate of 0.05, approximately 16,000 TCR beta sequences matched HLA alleles.

60 Vbeta and 13 Jbeta primers were used in PCR. The method was immunoSEQ multiplex PCR; TCRdb's version includes in-frame clones alone and lacks a portion of them. The repertoire table contains about 48,000 clones. A remark on this clone: Its antigen is undetermined.

The junction had 10 bases not matched to a gene; V was cut back by 4 bases and J by 3 bases. This CDR3 comprises 16 residues. CDR1 SGHRS and CDR2 YFSETQ come from the germline V gene. The chain combines TRBV5-1 with TRBJ2-5, with 9 nucleotides matching TRBD1. The source is a male donor in good health and CMV-seropositive. Sample: PBMCs. CDR3 in amino acids: CASSQIQGAGEETQYF. The CDR3 nucleotides are TGCGCCAGCAGCCAGATACAGGGGGCAGGGGAAGAGACCCAGTACTTC.